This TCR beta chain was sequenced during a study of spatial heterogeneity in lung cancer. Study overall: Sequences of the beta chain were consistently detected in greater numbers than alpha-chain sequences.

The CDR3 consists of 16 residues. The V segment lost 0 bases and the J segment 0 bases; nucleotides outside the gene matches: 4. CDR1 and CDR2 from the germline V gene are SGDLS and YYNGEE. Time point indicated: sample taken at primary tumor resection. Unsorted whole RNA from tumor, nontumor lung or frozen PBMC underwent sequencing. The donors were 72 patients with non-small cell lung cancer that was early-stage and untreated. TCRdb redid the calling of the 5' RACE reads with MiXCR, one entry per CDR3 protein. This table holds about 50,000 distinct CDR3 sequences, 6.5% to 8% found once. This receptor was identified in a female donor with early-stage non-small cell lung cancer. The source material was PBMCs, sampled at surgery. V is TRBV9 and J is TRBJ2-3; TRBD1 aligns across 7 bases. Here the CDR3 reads CASSVGGGWSTDTQYF. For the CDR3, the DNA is TGTGCCAGCAGCGTAGGAGGGGGCTGGAGCACAGATACGCAGTATTTT.